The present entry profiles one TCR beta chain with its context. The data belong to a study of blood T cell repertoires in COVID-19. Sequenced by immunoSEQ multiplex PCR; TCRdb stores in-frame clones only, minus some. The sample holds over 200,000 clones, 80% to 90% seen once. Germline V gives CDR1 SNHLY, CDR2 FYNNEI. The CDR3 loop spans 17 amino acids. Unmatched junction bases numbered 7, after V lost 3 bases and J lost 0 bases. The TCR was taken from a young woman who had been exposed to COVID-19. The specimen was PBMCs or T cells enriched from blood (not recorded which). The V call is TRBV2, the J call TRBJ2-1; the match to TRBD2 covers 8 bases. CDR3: CASSDAAGTSSYNEQFF. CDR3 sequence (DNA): TGTGCCAGCAGTGATGCCGCCGGGACTAGCTCCTACAATGAGCAGTTCTTC.